The T cell receptor beta chain described here comes from a study of blood T cell repertoires in COVID-19. With V trimmed by 6 bases and J by 8 bases, 10 bases remained unmatched. This CDR3 has 14 amino acids. Per the germline V gene, CDR1 is SQVTM and CDR2 is ANQGSEA. Measured with immunoSEQ multiplex PCR; TCRdb has only the in-frame clones, and not every one. The sample yields about 180,000 clones, 82% seen once. This receptor was obtained from a woman in her 70s with acute or convalescent COVID-19. The sequenced sample consisted of peripheral blood. V usage is TRBV29-1 and J usage is TRBJ1-4; 9 nucleotides line up with TRBD1. CDR3 sequence (DNA): TGCAGCGTCGCCCCGGGACAGGGAGACGAAAAACTGTTTTTT. Protein sequence: CSVAPGQGDEKLFF.